A selection of T cell receptor beta chains follows, all from one sample in a study of cytomegalovirus exposure and HLA in healthy donors. Data came from immunoSEQ multiplex PCR; TCRdb stores just in-frame clones and leaves some out. The profile shows about 200,000 clones, 82% of them singletons. Material: PBMCs. These receptors were collected from a woman aged 45-59 years in good health and CMV-seropositive. Both conserved end residues are part of each CDR3. The D gene is left open where the match is weak. Only some rows state a clone size, as once, few, many or a class for expanded clones.

cdr3_aa: CASSRVEGFNYGYTF
cdr3_nt: TGTGCCAGCAGCCGGGTGGAGGGGTTCAACTATGGCTACACCTTC
j_call: TRBJ1-2
clone_size: NA
v_call: TRBV5-6
d_call: NA

cdr3_aa: CATSRDFGGGDIQYF
cdr3_nt: TGTGCCACCAGCAGAGATTTTGGGGGGGGAGACATTCAGTACTTC
j_call: TRBJ2-4
clone_size: once
v_call: TRBV15
d_call: TRBD2

cdr3_aa: CASRASGYNEQFF
cdr3_nt: TGTGCCAGCAGGGCTAGCGGTTACAATGAGCAGTTCTTC
j_call: TRBJ2-1
clone_size: NA
v_call: TRBV27
d_call: TRBD2

cdr3_aa: CASSAGTDYGYTF
cdr3_nt: TGTGCCAGCAGTGCAGGGACAGACTATGGCTACACCTTC
j_call: TRBJ1-2
clone_size: once
v_call: TRBV25-1
d_call: TRBD1

cdr3_aa: CASSIGASSGEKLFF
cdr3_nt: TGTGCCAGTAGTATAGGGGCCTCGTCGGGGGAAAAACTGTTTTTT
j_call: TRBJ1-4
clone_size: NA
v_call: TRBV19
d_call: NA

cdr3_aa: CASSQLERDTQYF
cdr3_nt: TGTGCCAGCTCACAACTTGAGAGAGATACGCAGTATTTT
j_call: TRBJ2-3
clone_size: NA
v_call: TRBV18
d_call: NA

cdr3_aa: CASSTTGLAGIASYNEQFF
cdr3_nt: TGTGCCAGCAGCACCACTGGACTAGCGGGGATCGCCTCCTACAATGAGCAGTTCTTC
j_call: TRBJ2-1
clone_size: NA
v_call: TRBV13
d_call: TRBD2

cdr3_aa: CATSRSGKNTGELFF
cdr3_nt: TGTGCCACCAGCAGATCCGGGAAGAACACCGGGGAGCTGTTTTTT
j_call: TRBJ2-2
clone_size: NA
v_call: TRBV15
d_call: NA

cdr3_aa: CASSLVLGVLAASTDTQYF
cdr3_nt: TGTGCCAGCAGCTTAGTATTGGGGGTACTAGCGGCCAGCACAGATACGCAGTATTTT
j_call: TRBJ2-3
clone_size: NA
v_call: TRBV11-2
d_call: TRBD2

cdr3_aa: CASNKGFGYEGTQYF
cdr3_nt: TGTGCCAGCAACAAAGGGTTCGGATACGAGGGGACCCAGTACTTC
j_call: TRBJ2-5
clone_size: once
v_call: TRBV6-5
d_call: NA

cdr3_aa: CASSSPYPYEQYF
cdr3_nt: TGTGCCAGCAGTAGCCCGTACCCCTACGAGCAGTACTTC
j_call: TRBJ2-7
clone_size: few
v_call: TRBV28
d_call: NA

cdr3_aa: CASSYMGGSGDEQFF
cdr3_nt: TGTGCCAGCAGTTACATGGGCGGGAGTGGGGATGAGCAGTTCTTC
j_call: TRBJ2-1
clone_size: few
v_call: TRBV6-5
d_call: TRBD2

cdr3_aa: CATSRDLGGARSPLHF
cdr3_nt: TGTGCCACCAGCAGAGATCTTGGGGGCGCACGGTCTCCCCTCCACTTT
j_call: TRBJ1-6
clone_size: NA
v_call: TRBV15
d_call: NA

cdr3_aa: CASNSRGQPQHF
cdr3_nt: TGTGCCAGTAATTCCCGCGGTCAGCCCCAGCATTTT
j_call: TRBJ1-5
clone_size: NA
v_call: TRBV19
d_call: NA

cdr3_aa: CASNQGNQADTQYF
cdr3_nt: TGCGCCAGCAATCAGGGGAATCAGGCAGATACGCAGTATTTT
j_call: TRBJ2-3
clone_size: once
v_call: TRBV5-1
d_call: NA

cdr3_aa: CAIRPGQGFTEAFF
cdr3_nt: TGTGCCATCAGGCCGGGACAGGGGTTTACTGAAGCTTTCTTT
j_call: TRBJ1-1
clone_size: NA
v_call: TRBV10-3
d_call: TRBD1

cdr3_aa: CASSLGASGGVSTDTQYF
cdr3_nt: TGCGCCAGCAGCTTGGGAGCTAGCGGGGGAGTTAGCACAGATACGCAGTATTTT
j_call: TRBJ2-3
clone_size: NA
v_call: TRBV5-1
d_call: TRBD2

cdr3_aa: CASSSGDYGYTF
cdr3_nt: TGCGCCAGCAGCTCCGGGGACTATGGCTACACCTTC
j_call: TRBJ1-2
clone_size: NA
v_call: TRBV5-1
d_call: NA

cdr3_aa: CASSMTRSGTQYF
cdr3_nt: TGTGCCAGCAGTATGACACGGTCAGGGACCCAGTACTTC
j_call: TRBJ2-5
clone_size: NA
v_call: TRBV27
d_call: NA

cdr3_aa: CASSPGASGGAQETQYF
cdr3_nt: TGCGCCAGCAGCCCGGGGGCTAGCGGGGGGGCCCAAGAGACCCAGTACTTC
j_call: TRBJ2-5
clone_size: NA
v_call: TRBV5-1
d_call: TRBD2

cdr3_aa: CASSRFSGLAGGGELFF
cdr3_nt: TGCGCCAGCAGCCGTTTTTCGGGACTAGCGGGAGGCGGGGAGCTGTTTTTT
j_call: TRBJ2-2
clone_size: NA
v_call: TRBV4-1
d_call: TRBD2

cdr3_aa: CASNLGTATNEKLFF
cdr3_nt: TGCGCCAGCAACCTCGGGACAGCAACTAATGAAAAACTGTTTTTT
j_call: TRBJ1-4
clone_size: NA
v_call: TRBV5-1
d_call: TRBD1

cdr3_aa: CASSIEGGASNQPQHF
cdr3_nt: TGTGCCAGTAGTATCGAGGGCGGAGCCAGCAATCAGCCCCAGCATTTT
j_call: TRBJ1-5
clone_size: NA
v_call: TRBV19
d_call: NA

cdr3_aa: CASSGGPPATGGLGTQYF
cdr3_nt: TGTGCCAGCAGCGGAGGTCCCCCCGCGACAGGGGGACTGGGTACGCAGTATTTT
j_call: TRBJ2-3
clone_size: NA
v_call: TRBV9
d_call: TRBD1

cdr3_aa: CASTVEVASSPLHF
cdr3_nt: TGTGCCAGCACGGTCGAGGTCGCAAGCTCACCCCTCCACTTT
j_call: TRBJ1-6
clone_size: NA
v_call: TRBV7-9
d_call: NA

cdr3_aa: CAWSAETRLNF
cdr3_nt: TGTGCCTGGAGTGCCGAGACTAGACTGAACTTC
j_call: TRBJ2-5
clone_size: NA
v_call: TRBV30
d_call: NA

cdr3_aa: CASSPGQGARGEQYF
cdr3_nt: TGTGCCAGCAGTCCGGGACAGGGGGCGCGGGGCGAGCAGTACTTT
j_call: TRBJ2-7
clone_size: NA
v_call: TRBV2
d_call: TRBD1

cdr3_aa: CASSFTGYNEQFF
cdr3_nt: TGTGCCAGCAGCTTCACGGGGTACAATGAGCAGTTCTTC
j_call: TRBJ2-1
clone_size: NA
v_call: TRBV5-5
d_call: NA

cdr3_aa: CASSLWTSGLQFF
cdr3_nt: TGCGCCAGCAGCTTGTGGACTAGCGGTCTGCAGTTCTTC
j_call: TRBJ2-1
clone_size: NA
v_call: TRBV5-1
d_call: TRBD2

cdr3_aa: CSAAVGVEQYF
cdr3_nt: TGCAGTGCCGCCGTCGGGGTCGAGCAGTACTTC
j_call: TRBJ2-7
clone_size: NA
v_call: TRBV20-1
d_call: NA

cdr3_aa: CASSLGRQGLVTGELFF
cdr3_nt: TGTGCCAGCAGCTTAGGCCGACAGGGGTTGGTAACCGGGGAGCTGTTTTTT
j_call: TRBJ2-2
clone_size: NA
v_call: TRBV13
d_call: TRBD1

cdr3_aa: CASSTGGLSGNTIYF
cdr3_nt: TGCGCCAGCTCCACAGGGGGACTCTCTGGAAACACCATATATTTT
j_call: TRBJ1-3
clone_size: NA
v_call: TRBV5-1
d_call: TRBD1

cdr3_aa: CASSNGQSGANGLTF
cdr3_nt: TGTGCCAGCAGCAACGGACAGTCTGGGGCCAACGGCCTGACTTTC
j_call: TRBJ2-6
clone_size: NA
v_call: TRBV5-8
d_call: NA

cdr3_aa: CASSQDTGTGAEAFF
cdr3_nt: TGCGCCAGCAGCCAAGATACCGGGACAGGGGCTGAAGCTTTCTTT
j_call: TRBJ1-1
clone_size: NA
v_call: TRBV4-3
d_call: TRBD1

cdr3_aa: CASSYSVGGGRGYTF
cdr3_nt: TGTGCCAGCAGTTACTCCGTCGGAGGGGGCCGGGGCTACACCTTC
j_call: TRBJ1-2
clone_size: NA
v_call: TRBV6-5
d_call: TRBD1

cdr3_aa: CASSRRTSGRAGEQFF
cdr3_nt: TGCGCCAGCAGCAGACGGACTAGCGGGAGGGCGGGTGAGCAGTTCTTC
j_call: TRBJ2-1
clone_size: NA
v_call: TRBV5-1
d_call: TRBD2

cdr3_aa: CASSLGEYLVPEAFF
cdr3_nt: TGTGCCAGCAGCTTAGGGGAGTACTTGGTCCCTGAAGCTTTCTTT
j_call: TRBJ1-1
clone_size: NA
v_call: TRBV7-9
d_call: NA

cdr3_aa: CASSLGGQDEQFF
cdr3_nt: TGCGCCAGCAGCTTGGGTGGGCAGGATGAGCAGTTCTTC
j_call: TRBJ2-1
clone_size: NA
v_call: TRBV5-1
d_call: NA

cdr3_aa: CASRQRLAGADTQYF
cdr3_nt: TGTGCCAGCAGGCAAAGACTAGCTGGTGCAGATACGCAGTATTTT
j_call: TRBJ2-3
clone_size: few
v_call: TRBV6-5
d_call: TRBD2

cdr3_aa: CASTRDYYNEQFF
cdr3_nt: TGCGCCAGCACACGGGACTACTACAATGAGCAGTTCTTC
j_call: TRBJ2-1
clone_size: NA
v_call: TRBV5-1
d_call: TRBD2

cdr3_aa: CASSPGTGFYEQYF
cdr3_nt: TGTGCCAGCAGCCCCGGGACAGGGTTCTACGAGCAGTACTTC
j_call: TRBJ2-7
clone_size: NA
v_call: TRBV7-6
d_call: TRBD1

cdr3_aa: CASSLDRPNEKLFF
cdr3_nt: TGCGCCAGCAGCTTGGACAGACCTAATGAAAAACTGTTTTTT
j_call: TRBJ1-4
clone_size: few
v_call: TRBV5-1
d_call: NA

cdr3_aa: CASSPGQGTAAEAFF
cdr3_nt: TGCGCCAGCAGCCCGGGACAGGGGACGGCCGCTGAAGCTTTCTTT
j_call: TRBJ1-1
clone_size: NA
v_call: TRBV10-2
d_call: TRBD1